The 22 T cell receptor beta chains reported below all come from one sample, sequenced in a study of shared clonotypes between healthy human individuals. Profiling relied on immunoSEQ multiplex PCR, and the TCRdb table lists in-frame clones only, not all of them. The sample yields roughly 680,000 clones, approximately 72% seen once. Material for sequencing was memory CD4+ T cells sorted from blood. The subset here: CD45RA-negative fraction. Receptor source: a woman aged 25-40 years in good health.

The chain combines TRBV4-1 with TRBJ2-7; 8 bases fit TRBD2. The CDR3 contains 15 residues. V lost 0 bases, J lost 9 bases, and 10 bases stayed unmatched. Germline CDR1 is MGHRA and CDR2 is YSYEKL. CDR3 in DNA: TGCGCCAGCAGCCAAGATGTAGCGGGGAGCAAGATGCAGTACTTC. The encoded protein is CASSQDVAGSKMQYF.

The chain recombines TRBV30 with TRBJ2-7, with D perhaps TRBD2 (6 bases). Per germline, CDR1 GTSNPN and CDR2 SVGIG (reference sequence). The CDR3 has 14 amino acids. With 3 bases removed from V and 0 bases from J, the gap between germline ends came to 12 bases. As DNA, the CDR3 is TGTGCCTGGAGACGACGGGGGAGCTCCTACGAGCAGTACTTC. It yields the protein CAWRRRGSSYEQYF.

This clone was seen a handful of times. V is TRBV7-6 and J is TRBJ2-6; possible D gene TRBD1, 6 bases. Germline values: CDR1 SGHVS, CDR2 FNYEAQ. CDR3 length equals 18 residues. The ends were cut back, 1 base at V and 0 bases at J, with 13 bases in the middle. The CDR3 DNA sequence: TGTGCCAGCAGCTTAGGGGGACAAGGTGGCTCTGGGGCCAACGTCCTGACTTTC. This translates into CASSLGGQGGSGANVLTF.

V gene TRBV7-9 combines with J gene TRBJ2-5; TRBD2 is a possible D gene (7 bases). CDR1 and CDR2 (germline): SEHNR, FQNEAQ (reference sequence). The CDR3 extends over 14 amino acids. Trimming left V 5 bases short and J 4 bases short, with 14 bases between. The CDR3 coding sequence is TGTGCCAGCAGCCCGGGGAGGGGGAGAGAGACCCAGTACTTC. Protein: CASSPGRGRETQYF.

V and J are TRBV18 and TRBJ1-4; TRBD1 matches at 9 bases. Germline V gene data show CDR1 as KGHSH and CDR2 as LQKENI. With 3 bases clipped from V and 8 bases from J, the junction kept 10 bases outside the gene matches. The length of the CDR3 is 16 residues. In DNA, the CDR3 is TGTGCCAGCTCACCGGATCCGGGACAGGGAACCGAAAAACTGTTTTTT. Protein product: CASSPDPGQGTEKLFF.

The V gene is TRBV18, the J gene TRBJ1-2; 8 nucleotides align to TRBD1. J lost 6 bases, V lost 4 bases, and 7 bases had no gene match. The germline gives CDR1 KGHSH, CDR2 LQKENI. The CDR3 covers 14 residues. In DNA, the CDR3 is TGTGCCAGCTCACAAAGGACAGGGAAGGATGGCTACACCTTC. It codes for CASSQRTGKDGYTF.

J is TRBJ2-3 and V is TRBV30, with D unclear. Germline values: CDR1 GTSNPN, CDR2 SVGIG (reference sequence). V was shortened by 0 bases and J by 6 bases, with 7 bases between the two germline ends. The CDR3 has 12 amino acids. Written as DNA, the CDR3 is TGTGCCTGGAGTGTACTACGGGATACGCAGTATTTT. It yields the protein CAWSVLRDTQYF.

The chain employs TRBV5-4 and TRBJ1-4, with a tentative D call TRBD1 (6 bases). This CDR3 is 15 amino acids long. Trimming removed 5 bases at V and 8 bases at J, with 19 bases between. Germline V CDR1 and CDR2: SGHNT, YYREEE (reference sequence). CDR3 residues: CASSSGQSQKEKLFF. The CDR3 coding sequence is TGTGCCAGCAGTTCAGGACAGTCCCAGAAGGAAAAACTGTTTTTT.

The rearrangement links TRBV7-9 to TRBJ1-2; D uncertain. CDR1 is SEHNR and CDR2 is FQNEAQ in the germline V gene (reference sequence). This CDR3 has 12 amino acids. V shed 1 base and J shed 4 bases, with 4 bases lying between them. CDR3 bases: TGTGCCAGCAGCTTAGGGGGCTATGGCTACACCTTC. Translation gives CASSLGGYGYTF.

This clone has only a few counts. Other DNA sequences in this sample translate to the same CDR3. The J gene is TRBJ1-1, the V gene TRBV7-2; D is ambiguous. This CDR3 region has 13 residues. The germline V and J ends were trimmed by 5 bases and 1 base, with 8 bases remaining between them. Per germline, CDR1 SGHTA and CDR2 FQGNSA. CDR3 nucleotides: TGTGCCAGCAGCCATGATCGGAACACTGAAGCTTTCTTT. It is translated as CASSHDRNTEAFF.

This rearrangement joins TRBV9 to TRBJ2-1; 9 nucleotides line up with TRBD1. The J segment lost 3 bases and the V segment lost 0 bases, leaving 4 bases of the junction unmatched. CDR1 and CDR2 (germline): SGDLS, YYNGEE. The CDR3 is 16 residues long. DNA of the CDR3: TGTGCCAGCAGCGTAGCTGGGACAGGGCTCTACAATGAGCAGTTCTTC. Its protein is CASSVAGTGLYNEQFF.

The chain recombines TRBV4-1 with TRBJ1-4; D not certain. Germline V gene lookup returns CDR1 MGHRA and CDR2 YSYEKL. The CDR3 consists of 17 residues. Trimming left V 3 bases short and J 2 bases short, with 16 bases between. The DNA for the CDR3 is TGCGCCAGCAGCCATTTACAAAGTCGTTGGACTAATGAAAAACTGTTTTTT. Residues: CASSHLQSRWTNEKLFF.

Here the CDR3 DNA reads TGTGCCAGCAGCTTAGGTGAAATGACCTACGAGCAGTACTTC. Its protein is CASSLGEMTYEQYF. The V gene is TRBV7-9, the J gene TRBJ2-7; no reliable D call. V lost 1 base to trimming and J lost 2 bases, with 9 bases between them. Germline V lookup: CDR1 SEHNR, CDR2 FQNEAQ (reference sequence). The CDR3 covers 14 residues. The whole variable domain, remainder taken from reference TRBV7-9 and TRBJ2-7, is DTGVSQNPRHKITKRGQNVTFRCDPISEHNRLYWYRQTLGQGPEFLTYFQNEAQLEKSRLLSDRFSAERPKGSFSTLEIQRTEQGDSAMYLCASSLGEMTYEQYFGPGTRLTVT.

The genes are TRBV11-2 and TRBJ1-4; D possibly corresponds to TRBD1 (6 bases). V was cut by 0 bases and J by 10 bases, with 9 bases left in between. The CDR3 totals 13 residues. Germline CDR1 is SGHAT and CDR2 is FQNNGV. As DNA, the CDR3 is TGTGCCAGCAGCTTAGATCTACAGGGAAAACTGTTTTTT. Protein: CASSLDLQGKLFF.

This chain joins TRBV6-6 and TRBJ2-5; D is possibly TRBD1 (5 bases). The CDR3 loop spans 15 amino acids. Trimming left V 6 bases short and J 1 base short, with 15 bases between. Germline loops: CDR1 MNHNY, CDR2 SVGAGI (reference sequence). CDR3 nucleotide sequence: TGTGCCAGCAGCTACAGAGGACATCCCCAAGAGACCCAGTACTTC. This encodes CASSYRGHPQETQYF.

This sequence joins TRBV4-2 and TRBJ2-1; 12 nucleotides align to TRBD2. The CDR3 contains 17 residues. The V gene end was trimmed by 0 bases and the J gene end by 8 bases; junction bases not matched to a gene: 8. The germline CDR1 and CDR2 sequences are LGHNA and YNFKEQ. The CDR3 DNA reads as TGTGCCAGCAGCCAAGATACTCTAGCGGGAGGGTTCGATGAGCAGTTCTTC. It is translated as CASSQDTLAGGFDEQFF.

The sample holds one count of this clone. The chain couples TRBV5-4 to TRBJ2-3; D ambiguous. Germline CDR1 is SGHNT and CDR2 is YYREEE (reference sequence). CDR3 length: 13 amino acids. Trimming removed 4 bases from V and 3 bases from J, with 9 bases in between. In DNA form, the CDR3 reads TGTGCCAGCAGCATCCCCGGGACAGATACGCAGTATTTT. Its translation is CASSIPGTDTQYF.

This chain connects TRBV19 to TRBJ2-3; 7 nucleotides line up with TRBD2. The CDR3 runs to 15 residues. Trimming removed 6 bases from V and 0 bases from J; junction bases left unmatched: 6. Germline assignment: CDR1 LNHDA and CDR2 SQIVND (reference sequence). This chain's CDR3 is CASRPSSGSTDTQYF. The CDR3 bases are TGTGCCAGTAGGCCGTCTAGCGGAAGCACAGATACGCAGTATTTT.

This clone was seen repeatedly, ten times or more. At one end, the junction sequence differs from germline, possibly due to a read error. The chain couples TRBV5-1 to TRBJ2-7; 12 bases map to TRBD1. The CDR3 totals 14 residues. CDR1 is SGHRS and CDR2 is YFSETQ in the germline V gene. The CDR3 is CASSPGTGGLIMHF. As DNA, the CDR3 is TGCGCCAGCAGCCCTGGGACAGGGGGCTTGATTATGCACTTC.

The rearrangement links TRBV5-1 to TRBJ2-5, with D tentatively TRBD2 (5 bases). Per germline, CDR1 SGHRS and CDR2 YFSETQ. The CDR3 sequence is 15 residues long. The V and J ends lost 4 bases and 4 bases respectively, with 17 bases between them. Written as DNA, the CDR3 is TGCGCCAGCAGCGCCAACAGAGGCGGGCGAGAGACCCAGTACTTC. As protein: CASSANRGGRETQYF.

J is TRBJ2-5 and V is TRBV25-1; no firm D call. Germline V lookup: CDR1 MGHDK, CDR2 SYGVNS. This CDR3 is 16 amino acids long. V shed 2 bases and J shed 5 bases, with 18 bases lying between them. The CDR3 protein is CASSENSDMGRETQYF. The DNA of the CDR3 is TGTGCCAGCAGTGAAAACTCCGACATGGGTCGGGAGACCCAGTACTTC.

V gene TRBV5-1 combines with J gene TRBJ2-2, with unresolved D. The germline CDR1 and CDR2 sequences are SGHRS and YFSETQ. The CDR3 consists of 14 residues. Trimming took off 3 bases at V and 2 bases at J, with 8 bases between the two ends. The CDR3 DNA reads TGCGCCAGCAGCTCACCCCGTAACACCGGGGAGCTGTTTTTT. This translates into CASSSPRNTGELFF.